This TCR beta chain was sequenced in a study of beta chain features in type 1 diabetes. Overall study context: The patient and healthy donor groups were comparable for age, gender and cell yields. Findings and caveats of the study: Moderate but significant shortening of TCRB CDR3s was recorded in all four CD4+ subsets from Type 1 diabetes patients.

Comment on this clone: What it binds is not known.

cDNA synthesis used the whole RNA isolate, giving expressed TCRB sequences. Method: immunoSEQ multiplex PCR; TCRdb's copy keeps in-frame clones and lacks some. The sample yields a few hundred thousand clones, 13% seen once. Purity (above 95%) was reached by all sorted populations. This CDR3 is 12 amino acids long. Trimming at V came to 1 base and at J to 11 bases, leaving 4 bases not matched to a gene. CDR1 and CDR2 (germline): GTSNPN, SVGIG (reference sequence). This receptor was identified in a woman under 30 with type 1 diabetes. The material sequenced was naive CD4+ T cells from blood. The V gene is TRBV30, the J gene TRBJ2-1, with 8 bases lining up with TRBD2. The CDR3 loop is CAWSGLAGQQFF. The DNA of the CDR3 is TGTGCCTGGAGTGGTCTAGCGGGTCAGCAGTTCTTC.